The 3 T cell receptor beta chains presented below share a single source sample, sequenced in a study of CD8+ T cells in alopecia areata. Alopecia areata patients had lesional scalp punch biopsies and peripheral blood taken from them. RNA extraction and reverse transcription yielded cDNA as sequencing template. The repertoire was sequenced with immunoSEQ multiplex PCR; TCRdb's copy has only in-frame clones and lacks some. Among 12,000 or so clones listed, 60% were seen once. Sequenced: skin. The source is a human donor with alopecia areata.

This clone has more than one count but fewer than ten. Its ends do not fully match the called genes, so a read error is possible. This chain joins TRBV13 and TRBJ2-3, with D perhaps matching TRBD1 (5 bases). The CDR3 consists of 14 residues. CDR1 and CDR2 (germline): PRHDT, FYEKMQ (reference sequence). The CDR3 nucleotides are TGTGCCAGCAGCCCCCAAAGGGGCACGGATACGCAGTATTTT. This gives the protein CASSPQRGTDTQYF.

V gene TRBV4-1 combines with J gene TRBJ2-2; TRBD1 matches 7 bases. Trimming cost V 3 bases and J 5 bases; bases outside gene matches: 6. Germline CDR1 reads MGHRA; CDR2 reads YSYEKL. The CDR3 spans 15 residues. The CDR3 region is CASSHRDRATGELFF. CDR3 nucleotides: TGCGCCAGCAGCCATCGCGACAGGGCGACCGGGGAGCTGTTTTTT.

Remarks on this clone: Within the sample, other DNA sequences also encode this same CDR3. The chain joins TRBV21-1 to TRBJ2-1; the table's D call TRBD2 went unverified against the DNA. TRBV21-1 is designated a pseudogene. The CDR3 covers 14 residues. CDR3 sequence: CASSKKEDHNEQFF. The CDR3 coding sequence is TGTGCCAGCAGCAAAAAGGAGGACCACAATGAACAGTTCTTC.